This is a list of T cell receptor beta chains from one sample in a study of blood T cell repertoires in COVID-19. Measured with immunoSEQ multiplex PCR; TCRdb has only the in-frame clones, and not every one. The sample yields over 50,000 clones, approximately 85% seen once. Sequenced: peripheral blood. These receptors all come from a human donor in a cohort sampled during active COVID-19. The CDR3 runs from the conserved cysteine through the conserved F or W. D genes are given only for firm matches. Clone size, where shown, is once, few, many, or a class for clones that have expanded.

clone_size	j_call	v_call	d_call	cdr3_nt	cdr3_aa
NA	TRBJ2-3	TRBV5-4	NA	TGTGCCAGCAGCGTAACTAGGTCCGATGCAGATACGCAGTATTTT	CASSVTRSDADTQYF
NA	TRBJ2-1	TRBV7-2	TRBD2	TGTGCCAGCAGCTTAGCGAGCGGGACCTCCTACAATGAGCAGTTCTTC	CASSLASGTSYNEQFF
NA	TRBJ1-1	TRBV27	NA	TGTGCCAGCAGCCCCTTTACGGGGAGGACTGAAGCTTTCTTT	CASSPFTGRTEAFF
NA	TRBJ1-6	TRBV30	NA	TGTGCCTGGAGTAGGACAGATAATTCACCCCTCCACTTT	CAWSRTDNSPLHF
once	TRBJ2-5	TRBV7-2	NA	TGTGCCAGCAGCCCGGGACAACAAGAGACCCAGTACTTC	CASSPGQQETQYF
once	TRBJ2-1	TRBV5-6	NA	TGTGCCAGCAGTTTTAGCAATGAGCAGTTCTTC	CASSFSNEQFF
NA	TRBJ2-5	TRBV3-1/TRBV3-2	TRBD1	TGTGCCAGCAGCCCACGACAGGGTTCGGAAGAGACCCAGTACTTC	CASSPRQGSEETQYF
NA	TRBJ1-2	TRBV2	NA	TGTGCCAGCAGTGAGGAGGGGACTGGCTACACCTTC	CASSEEGTGYTF
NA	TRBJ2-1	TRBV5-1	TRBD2	TGCGCCAGCAGCTTGAAACTAGCGGGAGTCAATGAGCAGTTCTTC	CASSLKLAGVNEQFF
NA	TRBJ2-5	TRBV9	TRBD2	TGTGCCAGCAGCGTAGGAGCGGGGGGGTTGGAGACCCAGTACTTC	CASSVGAGGLETQYF
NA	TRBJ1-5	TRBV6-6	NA	TGTGCCAGCAGTGTAGATAGCAATCAGCCCCAGCATTTT	CASSVDSNQPQHF
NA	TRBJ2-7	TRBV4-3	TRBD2	TGCGCCAGCAGCCAAGTAGCGGGGTTTCCCTACGAGCAGTACTTC	CASSQVAGFPYEQYF
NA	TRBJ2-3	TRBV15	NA	TGTGCCACCAGCAGAGATCTACCGAGCACAGATACGCAGTATTTT	CATSRDLPSTDTQYF
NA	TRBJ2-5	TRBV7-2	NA	TGTGCCAGCAGCCGGCGGGACAGACAAGAGACCCAGTACTTC	CASSRRDRQETQYF
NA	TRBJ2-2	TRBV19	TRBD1	TGTGCCAGTAGTATAGAAATCGGACAGGGCATACCTGCGAACACCGGGGAGCTGTTTTTT	CASSIEIGQGIPANTGELFF
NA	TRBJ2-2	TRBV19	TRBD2	TGTGCCAGTAGTAAAGGACTAGCGAGTACCGGGGAGCTGTTTTTT	CASSKGLASTGELFF
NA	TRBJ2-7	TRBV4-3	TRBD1	TGCGCCAGCAGCCAAGGGACAGGGTCTGGGGAGCAGTACTTC	CASSQGTGSGEQYF
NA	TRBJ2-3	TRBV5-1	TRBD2	TGCGCCAGCAGCCGGGGACTAGCGGAGAACACAGATACGCAGTATTTT	CASSRGLAENTDTQYF
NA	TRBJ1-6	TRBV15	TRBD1	TGTGCCACCAGCAGGCCGGGGACAGGGCTTGATTCACCCCTCCACTTT	CATSRPGTGLDSPLHF
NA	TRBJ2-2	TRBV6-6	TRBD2	TGTGCCAGCAGTCTACGACTAGCGGGAAACACCGGGGAGCTGTTTTTT	CASSLRLAGNTGELFF
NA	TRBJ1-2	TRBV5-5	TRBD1	TGTGCCAGCAGCCCGGGACAGCAACGTGGCTACACCTTC	CASSPGQQRGYTF
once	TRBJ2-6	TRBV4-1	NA	TGCGCCAGCAGCCAACCGGGACTCAGCTCTGGGGCCAACGTCCTGACTTTC	CASSQPGLSSGANVLTF
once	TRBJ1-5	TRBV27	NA	TGTGCCAGCAGTTTACGGGAGTTTGGACAGCCCCAGCATTTT	CASSLREFGQPQHF
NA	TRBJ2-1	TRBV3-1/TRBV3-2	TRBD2	TGTGCCAGCAGCCAAGAAACCATGGAACTAGCGGTCTACAATGAGCAGTTCTTC	CASSQETMELAVYNEQFF
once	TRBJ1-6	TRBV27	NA	TGTGCCAGCACCGAGAGGCAGGGGTTTTATAATTCACCCCTCCACTTT	CASTERQGFYNSPLHF
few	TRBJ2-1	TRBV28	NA	TGTGCCAGCAGGGGGACTTTTGAGCAGTTCTTC	CASRGTFEQFF